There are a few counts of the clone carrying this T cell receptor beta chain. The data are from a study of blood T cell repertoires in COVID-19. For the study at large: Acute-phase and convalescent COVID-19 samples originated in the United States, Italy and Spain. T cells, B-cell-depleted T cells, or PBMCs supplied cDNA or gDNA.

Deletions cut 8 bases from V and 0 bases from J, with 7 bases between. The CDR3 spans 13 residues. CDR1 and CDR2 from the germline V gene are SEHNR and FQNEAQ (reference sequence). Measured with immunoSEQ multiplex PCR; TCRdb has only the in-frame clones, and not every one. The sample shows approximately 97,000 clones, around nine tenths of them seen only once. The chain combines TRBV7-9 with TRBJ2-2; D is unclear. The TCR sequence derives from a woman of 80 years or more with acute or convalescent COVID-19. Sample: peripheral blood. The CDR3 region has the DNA TGTGCCAGCGACACCTCGAACACCGGGGAGCTGTTTTTT. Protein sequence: CASDTSNTGELFF. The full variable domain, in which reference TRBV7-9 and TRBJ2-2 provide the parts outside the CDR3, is DTGVSQNPRHKITKRGQNVTFRCDPISEHNRLYWYRQTLGQGPEFLTYFQNEAQLEKSRLLSDRFSAERPKGSFSTLEIQRTEQGDSAMYLCASDTSNTGELFFGEGSRLTVL.